Below are 30 T cell receptor beta chains sequenced from a single sample in a study of regulatory T cells in long-lasting Graves disease. CDR3-region Arm-PCR and iRepertoire HTBI primers produced the TCR beta libraries. TCRdb processed the multiplex PCR reads anew with MiXCR; each CDR3 protein has one entry. This repertoire shows around 460,000 distinct CDR3 sequences, roughly 22% found once; its top ten account for around 14%. This sample's time point: persistent/refractory GD, antithyroid drugs over 5 years with positive TRAb. Extracted PBMC RNA gave rise to the TCR library. The sequencing used peripheral blood mononuclear cells (PBMCs), collected when the disease was refractory, from a patient treated with antithyroid drugs. These receptors came from a female donor with Graves disease.

This clonotype was seen at least ten times. The V gene is TRBV12-3 or TRBV12-4, the J gene TRBJ1-1; TRBD1 agrees at 8 bases. Trimming at V came to 8 bases and at J to 4 bases, leaving 9 bases not matched to a gene. The CDR3 is 14 amino acids. For the CDR3, the DNA is TGTGCCAGCCAAGACAGGGGTAGTAGCACTGAAGCTTTCTTT. Translation gives CASQDRGSSTEAFF.

There are many counts of this clonotype. The V and J genes are TRBV7-2 and TRBJ1-1; 9 bases line up with TRBD1. The germline V gene encodes CDR1 SGHTA and CDR2 FQGNSA. Trimming cost V 5 bases and J 12 bases; bases outside gene matches: 10. The CDR3 has 13 amino acids. CDR3 sequence reads: CASSQNNRGPTFF. The CDR3 DNA reads as TGTGCCAGCAGCCAGAACAACAGGGGGCCAACTTTCTTT.

This clonotype occurred a few times. V gene TRBV9 combines with J gene TRBJ2-7; D is unresolved. The V end was cut by 0 bases, the J end by 0 bases, with 13 bases between. CDR1 is SGDLS and CDR2 is YYNGEE in the germline V gene. The CDR3 consists of 16 residues. The CDR3 nucleotides are TGTGCCAGCAGCGTAGACAAGAGCAGTGGCTCCTACGAGCAGTACTTC. It translates to CASSVDKSSGSYEQYF. Complete variable domain (other parts from reference TRBV9 and TRBJ2-7): DSGVTQTPKHLITATGQRVTLRCSPRSGDLSVYWYQQSLDQGLQFLIQYYNGEERAKGNILERFSAQQFPDLHSELNLSSLELGDSALYFCASSVDKSSGSYEQYFGPGTRLTVT.

Many counts were recorded for this clonotype. The rearrangement links TRBV28 to TRBJ1-4; D perhaps matches TRBD1 (5 bases). Germline V lookup: CDR1 MDHEN, CDR2 SYDVKM. CDR3 length equals 13 residues. V was clipped by 7 bases and J by 3 bases, with 9 bases between them. CDR3 bases: TGTGCCAGCACGGGGGGTTCTAATGAAAAACTGTTTTTT. Translation: CASTGGSNEKLFF.

The chain's CDR3 is CASSQVWSSDTQYF. The CDR3 DNA is TGTGCCAGCAGCCAAGTTTGGAGTTCAGATACGCAGTATTTT. The V gene is TRBV14, the J gene TRBJ2-3; D is uncertain. This CDR3 spans 14 amino acids. The ends were cut back, 1 base at V and 4 bases at J, with 9 bases in the middle. The germline V gene encodes CDR1 SGHDN and CDR2 FVKESK.

V is TRBV5-5 and J is TRBJ1-1; TRBD1 matches 12 bases. Germline lookup yields CDR1 SGHKS and CDR2 YYEKEE (reference sequence). V shed 5 bases, J shed 7 bases, and the junction held 15 bases outside the gene matches. There are 17 residues in the CDR3. CDR3 sequence (DNA): TGTGCCAGCAGATACCGAGGACCGGGACAGGGGGCCCATGAAGCTTTCTTT. Its translation: CASRYRGPGQGAHEAFF.

This clonotype was counted at least ten times. V gene TRBV12-3 or TRBV12-4 combines with J gene TRBJ1-5; D possibly corresponds to TRBD1 (5 bases). V was clipped by 8 bases and J by 6 bases, with 11 bases between them. The CDR3 runs to 12 residues. The CDR3 DNA reads TGTGCCAGCGCCGGGGGGTCTCAGCCCCAGCATTTT. Amino acids: CASAGGSQPQHF.

This clonotype was found a few times. The V call is TRBV20-1, the J call TRBJ2-3; 7 bases agree with TRBD1. The ends lost 6 bases at V and 0 bases at J; junction bases unmatched: 12. The CDR3 has 16 amino acids. Germline V CDR1 and CDR2: DFQATT, SNEGSKA (reference sequence). CDR3 nucleotides: TGCAGTGCCAGGGGACAGCGGATACTTAGCACAGATACGCAGTATTTT. Translating gives CSARGQRILSTDTQYF.

Of note for this clonotype: This clone may be a read error of a much larger clone one base away. The V and J genes are TRBV3-1 and TRBJ1-2, with 9 bases fitting TRBD1. V dropped 7 bases and J dropped 14; count of bases not matched to a gene: 17. The CDR3 is made up of 14 amino acids. CDR1 is LGHDT, CDR2 YNNKEL, per germline (reference sequence). The CDR3 is CASNHFRDRVKLTF. CDR3 DNA sequence: TGTGCCAGCAACCACTTCCGGGACAGGGTCAAATTAACCTTC.

Many counts were recorded for this clonotype. V is TRBV18 and J is TRBJ1-4; D ambiguous. V was pared by 3 bases and J by 7 bases, with 15 bases between. The germline CDR1 and CDR2 sequences are KGHSH and LQKENI. The CDR3 totals 15 residues. DNA for the CDR3: TGTGCCAGCTCACCGAACAGCGCGGTAGCTGAAAAACTGTTTTTT. Protein sequence: CASSPNSAVAEKLFF.

This clonotype was observed a few times. Just one base apart from a much larger clone, this may be a read error. The chain links TRBV2 to TRBJ1-1, with D unclear. Trimming left V 7 bases short and J 10 bases short, with 19 bases between. Germline lookup yields CDR1 SNHLY and CDR2 FYNNEI. The CDR3 spans 13 residues. The CDR3 reads CASNPDLVSGAFF. DNA for the CDR3: TGTGCCAGCAATCCGGATCTGGTCTCTGGAGCTTTCTTT.

In its sample, this clonotype was seen many times. The genes are TRBV6-1 and TRBJ1-2; 7 nucleotides line up with TRBD1. The germline gives CDR1 MNHNS, CDR2 SASEGT. The J segment lost 6 bases and the V segment lost 6 bases, leaving 4 bases of the junction unmatched. The CDR3 is 12 residues long. The CDR3 DNA reads as TGTGCCAGCAGCCGCGACAGGGATGGCTACACCTTC. Protein: CASSRDRDGYTF.

This clonotype occurred a few times. The gene calls are TRBV6-1 and TRBJ1-6; D is uncertain. The CDR3 totals 13 residues. V lost 10 bases, J lost 0 bases, and 7 bases lay in between. CDR1 is MNHNS and CDR2 is SASEGT in the germline V gene. The CDR3 coding sequence is TGTGCCAACCAGGTCTCCTATAATTCACCCCTCCACTTT. It yields the protein CANQVSYNSPLHF.

This clonotype has ten or more counts. J is TRBJ1-1 and V is TRBV3-1; D gene uncertain. The CDR3 is made up of 14 amino acids. The V and J ends lost 5 bases and 5 bases respectively, with 15 bases between them. Looked up from germline, CDR1 is LGHDT and CDR2 is YNNKEL (reference sequence). This CDR3 reads CASSIRSGRTEAFF. CDR3 coding DNA: TGTGCCAGCAGCATAAGATCCGGGAGGACTGAAGCTTTCTTT.

This clonotype was observed a few times. The chain employs TRBV4-2 and TRBJ1-2; 9 nucleotides agree with TRBD1. J gave up 3 bases and V 3 bases, and 5 bases lay outside the gene matches. The CDR3 totals 15 residues. Looked up from germline, CDR1 is LGHNA and CDR2 is YNFKEQ. As DNA, the CDR3 is TGTGCCAGCAGCCAGATTGGGGACAGGGACTATGGCTACACCTTC. This gives the protein CASSQIGDRDYGYTF.

This rearrangement joins TRBV20-1 to TRBJ1-6; TRBD1 matches 7 bases. V shed 1 base, J shed 8 bases, and the junction held 2 bases outside the gene matches. In germline, CDR1 is DFQATT, CDR2 SNEGSKA (reference sequence). The CDR3 length is 13 residues. The CDR3: CSARGQGHSPLHF. CDR3 sequence (DNA): TGCAGTGCTAGAGGACAGGGTCATTCACCCCTCCACTTT.

This clonotype has a single count. One base away lies a much larger clone, so this may be a sequencing read error. The chain links TRBV19 to TRBJ1-2; D unclear. CDR3 size: 14 residues. Looked up from germline, CDR1 is LNHDA and CDR2 is SQIVND (reference sequence). Trimming left V 11 bases short and J 3 bases short, with 19 bases between. CDR3 bases: TGTGCCGGTTCCGACACCCTGAGGTACTATGGCTACACCTTC. This codes for CAGSDTLRYYGYTF.

The chain has TRBV28 and TRBJ2-1; 9 bases are a match to TRBD1. CDR3 length: 16 residues. Per germline, CDR1 MDHEN and CDR2 SYDVKM. The ends lost 8 bases at V and 7 bases at J; junction bases unmatched: 15. The CDR3 DNA follows: TGTGCCAGCCTCACCGGGACAGGGTTAGCTAGGAATGAGCAGTTCTTC. Protein sequence: CASLTGTGLARNEQFF.

This chain connects TRBV12-3 or TRBV12-4 to TRBJ2-3; 12 nucleotides align to TRBD2. V was pared by 7 bases and J by 3 bases, with 5 bases of the junction left unmatched. This CDR3 contains 15 residues. CDR3 sequence (DNA): TGTGCCAGCAATCGACTAGCGGGAGCGACAGATACGCAGTATTTT. It codes for CASNRLAGATDTQYF.

As for this clonotype: This may stem from a read error, because a much larger clone lies one nucleotide away. The chain employs TRBV28 and TRBJ2-7; 9 positions agree with TRBD1. The CDR3 has 14 residues. Germline-derived CDR1 and CDR2 are MDHEN and SYDVKM. V shed 6 bases, J shed 3 bases, and the junction held 6 bases outside the gene matches. DNA of the CDR3: TGTGCCAGCAGCACCGGGACAGGGTACTACGAGCAGTACTTC. It encodes CASSTGTGYYEQYF.

This clonotype was recorded at least ten times. The rearrangement uses TRBV28 and TRBJ1-2; no firm D call. Germline assignment: CDR1 MDHEN and CDR2 SYDVKM. Trimming removed 7 bases at V and 4 bases at J, with 25 bases between. The CDR3 is 17 residues long. The chain's CDR3 is CASTLPGAISAFYGYTF. CDR3 DNA sequence: TGTGCCAGCACCCTCCCCGGAGCAATTTCGGCTTTCTATGGCTACACCTTC.

This clonotype appeared many times. This chain uses TRBV12-3 or TRBV12-4 with TRBJ1-5; TRBD1 agrees at 7 bases. V dropped 6 bases and J dropped 2; count of bases not matched to a gene: 4. The CDR3 contains 14 residues. The chain's CDR3 is CASSRTGGNQPQHF. The CDR3 nucleotides read TGTGCCAGCAGCCGGACAGGCGGCAATCAGCCCCAGCATTTT.

This clonotype was observed many times. The rearrangement joins TRBV10-3 to TRBJ2-5; 12 nucleotides align to TRBD2. V lost 4 bases, J lost 4 bases, and 4 bases stayed unmatched. Germline CDR1 and CDR2: ENHRY and SYGVKD. CDR3 length: 15 residues. In nucleotides, the CDR3 is TGTGCCATCAGTGCCACTAGCGGGAGGATAGAGACCCAGTACTTC. It encodes CAISATSGRIETQYF.

Remarks on this clonotype: Sequence at one end of the junction differs from germline and may be a read error. The V and J genes are TRBV2 and TRBJ2-3, with a tentative D call TRBD2 (6 bases). Germline lookup yields CDR1 SNHLY and CDR2 FYNNEI. The CDR3 length is 15 residues. The CDR3: CASSERGPLTDTRYF. The CDR3 DNA reads as TGTGCCAGCAGTGAGCGGGGCCCTCTCACAGATACGCGGTATTTT.

This clonotype was found a few times. The J gene is TRBJ2-7, the V gene TRBV27; D unclear. The CDR3 length is 16 residues. Germline CDR1 and CDR2: MNHEY and SMNVEV (reference sequence). V lost 4 bases and J 3 bases, leaving 19 bases between the germline ends. The CDR3 DNA reads as TGTGCCAGCAGTTCCCCTTCCTCAGGATTAAACTACGAGCAGTACTTC. Translation gives CASSSPSSGLNYEQYF.

The rearrangement links TRBV13 to TRBJ2-2; D uncertain. Trimming shortened V by 0 bases and J by 6 bases, and 14 bases separated the two germline ends. CDR3 length: 16 residues. Germline V gene data show CDR1 as PRHDT and CDR2 as FYEKMQ (reference sequence). The CDR3 nucleotides are TGTGCCAGCAGCTTAGGCCCGGCCAGGTCCGCCGGGGAGCTGTTTTTT. It yields the protein CASSLGPARSAGELFF.

This clonotype has ten or more counts. This chain joins TRBV2 and TRBJ1-2, with D unclear. CDR1 and CDR2 from the germline V gene are SNHLY and FYNNEI. This CDR3 has 12 residues. V was pared by 5 bases and J by 2 bases, with 6 bases between. CDR3 coding DNA: TGTGCCAGCAGTCCCTACAACTATGGCTACACCTTC. Translation gives CASSPYNYGYTF.

This clonotype came up a few times. This rearrangement joins TRBV7-2 to TRBJ2-3, with D perhaps being TRBD1 or TRBD2 (5 bases each). The length of the CDR3 is 16 residues. Germline V CDR1 and CDR2: SGHTA, FQGNSA. Trimming pared 4 bases from V and 1 base from J, leaving 15 bases between. In nucleotides, the CDR3 is TGTGCCAGCAGCTCCACGGGGCACCGGGGCACAGATACGCAGTATTTT. Its translation is CASSSTGHRGTDTQYF.

This clonotype occurred many times. The CDR3 spells CATSEPTVRYGYTF. CDR3 nucleotide sequence: TGTGCCACCAGTGAACCGACCGTGCGCTATGGCTACACCTTC. The chain couples TRBV24-1 to TRBJ1-2; D unclear. Trimming pared 4 bases from V and 4 bases from J, leaving 12 bases between. The CDR3 spans 14 residues. Germline values: CDR1 KGHDR, CDR2 SFDVKD.

Regarding this clonotype: Being one base from a much bigger clone, this may be a read error. The rearrangement joins TRBV12-3 or TRBV12-4 to TRBJ2-7, with D perhaps assigned TRBD1 or TRBD2 (5 bases each). This CDR3 comprises 13 residues. The germline V and J ends were trimmed by 8 bases and 3 bases, with 14 bases remaining between them. CDR3 protein: CASGRDGYYEQYF. DNA of the CDR3: TGTGCCAGCGGCCGGGACGGCTACTACGAGCAGTACTTC.